Shown below are 23 T cell receptor beta chains from a single sample sequenced in a study of regulatory T cells in long-lasting Graves disease. Documented time point: newly diagnosed GD, antithyroid drugs for less than 3 months. PBMC RNA served as the TCR library source. Building of the TCR beta libraries involved iRepertoire HTBI primers and Arm-PCR of CDR3 regions. TCRdb re-called the multiplex PCR reads through MiXCR, storing one row per CDR3 protein. The table records under 700,000 distinct CDR3 sequences, around 15% of them present only once. The same data also went into a second study, on T cells in Graves' hyperthyroidism and ophthalmopathy.

The sequencing here drew on peripheral blood mononuclear cells (PBMCs), taken at new diagnosis, from a patient treated with antithyroid drugs. These receptors all stem from a woman aged 40 to 65 with Graves disease.

This clonotype was counted ten times or more. The chain couples TRBV27 to TRBJ1-1; possible D gene TRBD1, 5 bases. Trimming stripped 1 base from V and 5 bases from J, with 8 bases between. Germline lookup yields CDR1 MNHEY and CDR2 SMNVEV (reference sequence). This CDR3 is built from 13 residues. The CDR3 nucleotides read TGTGCCAGCAGTTTATGGGGGGAAACTGAAGCTTTCTTT. Translation gives CASSLWGETEAFF.

Notes on this clonotype: This CDR3 is missing its conserved last phenylalanine or tryptophan, likely due to a read error. This chain joins TRBV7-9 and TRBJ2-7; D ambiguous. V shed 1 base and J shed 5 bases, with 3 bases lying between them. Germline V CDR1 and CDR2: SEHNR, FQNEAQ (reference sequence). The CDR3 totals 11 residues. The CDR3 loop is CASSLVDEQYL. The DNA for the CDR3 is TGTGCCAGCAGCTTAGTTGACGAGCAGTACCTC.

As to this clonotype: This sequence may be a read error, since a much larger clone differs from it by one base. This chain's CDR3 is CANSELTGKETQYF. In DNA, the CDR3 is TGTGCCAACAGTGAATTGACTGGCAAAGAGACCCAGTACTTC. The rearrangement uses TRBV2 and TRBJ2-5, with D unresolved. This CDR3 has 14 amino acids. Per the germline V gene, CDR1 is SNHLY and CDR2 is FYNNEI.

This clonotype was counted only a few times. The chain's CDR3 is CASRDRGSRELFF. Written as DNA, the CDR3 is TGTGCCAGCAGGGACAGGGGATCCAGGGAGCTGTTTTTT. The chain couples TRBV12-3 or TRBV12-4 to TRBJ2-2, with 9 bases fitting TRBD1. J was trimmed by 9 bases and V by 6 bases; bases with no gene match: 5. The CDR3 covers 13 residues.

J is TRBJ1-1 and V is TRBV10-3; D perhaps matches TRBD1 (5 bases). Trimming left V 0 bases short and J 1 base short, with 12 bases between. CDR3 length: 16 amino acids. From germline, CDR1 is ENHRY and CDR2 SYGVKD. CDR3 residues: CAISESIRGRNTEAFF. DNA of the CDR3: TGTGCCATCAGTGAGTCGATCCGGGGGAGGAACACTGAAGCTTTCTTT.

This clonotype was seen only a few times. The chain has TRBV30 and TRBJ2-3; D gene ambiguous. The CDR3 has 12 amino acids. V was clipped by 2 bases and J by 2 bases, with 5 bases between them. From germline, CDR1 is GTSNPN and CDR2 SVGIG (reference sequence). The CDR3 coding sequence is TGTGCCTGGAGTCCGGACACAGATACGCAGTATTTT. It specifies CAWSPDTDTQYF.

This clonotype has a count of ten or more. In DNA form, the CDR3 reads TGTGCCAGCAGTCGAGGACAGGTTAGAGAGACCCAGTACTTC. Translated, it gives CASSRGQVRETQYF. The chain combines TRBV12-3 or TRBV12-4 with TRBJ2-5, with 7 bases fitting TRBD1. The trim removed 5 bases at V and 4 bases at J, leaving 7 bases unmatched. This CDR3 comprises 14 residues.

This clonotype was detected ten times or more. The chain joins TRBV15 to TRBJ2-5; D is unclear. Germline-derived CDR1 and CDR2 are LNHNV and YYDKDF (reference sequence). Trimming pared 0 bases from V and 2 bases from J, leaving 10 bases between. The CDR3 contains 15 residues. This chain's CDR3 is CATSRDLVGQETQYF. CDR3 in DNA: TGTGCCACCAGCAGAGATCTAGTCGGTCAAGAGACCCAGTACTTC.

This clonotype was recorded at least ten times. The chain combines TRBV6-1 with TRBJ1-5; D may be TRBD1 (6 bases). Germline-derived CDR1 and CDR2 are MNHNS and SASEGT. CDR3 length equals 13 residues. Trimming left V 6 bases short and J 3 bases short, with 9 bases between. CDR3 loop: CASSSGHNQPQHF. The CDR3, as DNA: TGTGCCAGCAGCTCGGGACACAATCAGCCCCAGCATTTT.

A few counts support this clonotype. The gene calls are TRBV5-1 and TRBJ1-1, with D perhaps matching TRBD1 (6 bases). This CDR3 comprises 16 residues. V was shortened by 2 bases and J by 5 bases, with 19 bases between the two germline ends. Germline assignment: CDR1 SGHRS and CDR2 YFSETQ. The CDR3 sequence is CASSFPGEGRGTEAFF. The CDR3 DNA sequence: TGCGCCAGCAGCTTCCCCGGCGAGGGAAGGGGGACTGAAGCTTTCTTT.

The CDR3 region is CASLSELQPQHF. Written as DNA, the CDR3 is TGTGCCAGCTTATCAGAGTTGCAGCCCCAGCATTTT. The rearrangement uses TRBV6-1 and TRBJ1-5, with D unclear. Germline V gives CDR1 MNHNS, CDR2 SASEGT. The CDR3 spans 12 residues. The V and J ends lost 8 bases and 7 bases respectively, with 12 bases between them.

This clonotype was detected many times. V usage is TRBV3-1 and J usage is TRBJ1-5; D is unclear. Looked up from germline, CDR1 is LGHDT and CDR2 is YNNKEL (reference sequence). Trimming removed 0 bases at V and 3 bases at J, with 9 bases between. CDR3 length: 15 residues. The DNA of the CDR3 is TGTGCCAGCAGCCAAGATATCAGAAACAATCAGCCCCAGCATTTT. It is translated as CASSQDIRNNQPQHF.

This clonotype appeared many times. The J gene is TRBJ2-7, the V gene TRBV6-5; 11 bases are shared with TRBD1. The V segment lost 2 bases and the J segment 1 base; nucleotides outside the gene matches: 7. The CDR3 totals 17 residues. Germline loops: CDR1 MNHEY, CDR2 SVGAGI. CDR3 bases: TGTGCCAGCAGTTACCCACTCGGGACAGGGGGGTCCTACGAGCAGTACTTC. Translated, it gives CASSYPLGTGGSYEQYF.

This clonotype was detected ten times or more. The chain is built from TRBV5-1 and TRBJ2-2; D may correspond to TRBD1 or TRBD2 (5 bases each). The length of the CDR3 is 12 residues. CDR1 and CDR2 from the germline V gene are SGHRS and YFSETQ. Between the trimmed V and J ends, which lost 8 bases and 3 bases, there was a span of 8 bases. CDR3 nucleotides: TGCGCCAGTCGGGACGACACCGGGGAGCTGTTTTTT. Translated: CASRDDTGELFF.

Comments on this clonotype: A much larger clonotype is one base distant, so this may be a read error. The chain uses TRBV3-1 and TRBJ1-3; the D is unclear. V was shortened by 5 bases and J by 6 bases, with 8 bases between the two germline ends. The CDR3 extends over 12 amino acids. Germline loops: CDR1 LGHDT, CDR2 YNNKEL (reference sequence). CDR3 DNA: TGTGCCAGCAGCGCCACGACAAACACCATATATTTT. Translation: CASSATTNTIYF.

The CDR3 DNA reads TGCAGTGCTGCCCTCCGGACTAGCGGGACCAATGAGCAGTTCTTC. This encodes CSAALRTSGTNEQFF. The chain recombines TRBV20-1 with TRBJ2-1; TRBD2 aligns across 12 bases. The CDR3 is 15 residues long. J lost 6 bases, V lost 5 bases, and 8 bases had no gene match. Per germline, CDR1 DFQATT and CDR2 SNEGSKA (reference sequence).

This clonotype was counted many times. The chain couples TRBV2 to TRBJ1-6; tentatively, D is TRBD1 (6 bases). Germline values: CDR1 SNHLY, CDR2 FYNNEI. V was trimmed by 8 bases and J by 9 bases, leaving 20 bases between them. The CDR3 is 15 residues long. CDR3 in amino acids: CASRPRGRLGSPLHF. The CDR3 DNA is TGTGCCAGCCGGCCCCGGGGGCGGCTTGGTTCACCCCTCCACTTT.

This clonotype was counted many times. The chain employs TRBV5-1 and TRBJ2-7; D ambiguous. The CDR3 sequence is 13 residues long. Germline V gene data show CDR1 as SGHRS and CDR2 as YFSETQ. Trimming shortened V by 1 base and J by 2 bases, and 7 bases separated the two germline ends. The CDR3: CASSLTLTYEQYF. The CDR3 DNA is TGCGCCAGCAGCTTGACTCTTACCTACGAGCAGTACTTC.

This clonotype came up a few times. A read error is possible here, since a much larger clone lies one base away. DNA for the CDR3: TGTGCCAGCAGTTCAGGGACAGGGGGCAATCAGTCCCAGCATTTT. Protein product: CASSSGTGGNQSQHF. This sequence joins TRBV12-3 or TRBV12-4 and TRBJ1-5; TRBD1 matches at 12 bases. CDR3 length: 15 residues.

This clonotype was observed many times. CDR3 sequence: CASSESRGQDFYEQYF. The CDR3 DNA reads as TGTGCCAGCAGTGAATCCAGGGGACAGGACTTCTACGAGCAGTACTTC. The chain has TRBV25-1 and TRBJ2-7; 8 bases are a match to TRBD1. Trimming took 1 base from V and 3 from J; bases not matched to a gene: 8. This CDR3 is 16 amino acids long. Germline V lookup: CDR1 MGHDK, CDR2 SYGVNS.

Comment on this clonotype: Given a far larger clone just one base away, this is likely a sequencing read error. V is TRBV2 and J is TRBJ2-1, with D hard to call. The J call is in doubt because the DNA end fits TRBJ2-3 better. The germline V gene encodes CDR1 SNHLY and CDR2 FYNNEI. CDR3 length: 12 residues. The CDR3 DNA sequence: TGTGCCAGCAGTGAATCGTCAGATACGCAGTATTTT. Amino acids: CASSESSDTQYF.

This chain joins TRBV19 and TRBJ1-5, with 11 bases that match TRBD1. This CDR3 spans 17 amino acids. From germline, CDR1 is LNHDA and CDR2 SQIVND (reference sequence). The junction had 5 bases not matched to a gene; V was cut back by 2 bases and J by 2 bases. CDR3 DNA sequence: TGTGCCAGTAGTATACCTCGGGACAGGGGGGGCAATCAGCCCCAGCATTTT. Translated, it gives CASSIPRDRGGNQPQHF. The entire variable domain, with the rest obtained from reference TRBV19 and TRBJ1-5, is as follows: DGGITQSPKYLFRKEGQNVTLSCEQNLNHDAMYWYRQDPGQGLRLIYYSQIVNDFQKGDIAEGYSVSREKKESFPLTVTSAQKNPTAFYLCASSIPRDRGGNQPQHFGDGTRLSIL.

There are many counts of this clonotype. The V gene is TRBV3-1, the J gene TRBJ1-2, with a tentative D call TRBD1 (6 bases). CDR3 size: 15 residues. Germline lookup yields CDR1 LGHDT and CDR2 YNNKEL (reference sequence). V was trimmed by 0 bases and J by 8 bases, leaving 16 bases between them. CDR3 in DNA: TGTGCCAGCAGCCAAGATGTTGACAGGTGGTCCGGCTACACCTTC. It translates to CASSQDVDRWSGYTF.